The 22 T cell receptor beta chains below were found in one sample sequenced in a study of blood T cell repertoires in COVID-19. The table came from immunoSEQ multiplex PCR; TCRdb's copy has only in-frame clones and leaves some out. Found here are approximately 70,000 clones, 75% to 95% of them singletons; the top ten hold approximately 5%. The sequenced material came from peripheral blood. The source is a woman in her late teens or twenties with acute or convalescent COVID-19.

The rearrangement joins TRBV5-4 to TRBJ1-2; maybe TRBD1 (6 bases). CDR1 is SGHNT, CDR2 YYREEE, per germline (reference sequence). The CDR3 is made up of 16 amino acids. V was pared by 1 base and J by 2 bases, with 15 bases between. The CDR3 DNA reads TGTGCCAGCAGCTTGCCCGGACAGCCCACCAACTATGGCTACACCTTC. Translated, it gives CASSLPGQPTNYGYTF.

This chain joins TRBV19 and TRBJ2-1; 7 bases fit TRBD1. Germline trimming cut 0 bases from V and 7 bases from J; bases unmatched to any gene: 6. The CDR3 is 15 residues long. Looked up from germline, CDR1 is LNHDA and CDR2 is SQIVND (reference sequence). CDR3 region: CASSIERGRINEQFF. The CDR3 coding sequence is TGTGCCAGTAGTATAGAGAGGGGGCGCATAAATGAGCAGTTCTTC. Filled out from reference TRBV19 and TRBJ2-1, the complete variable domain reads DGGITQSPKYLFRKEGQNVTLSCEQNLNHDAMYWYRQDPGQGLRLIYYSQIVNDFQKGDIAEGYSVSREKKESFPLTVTSAQKNPTAFYLCASSIERGRINEQFFGPGTRLTVL.

The chain couples TRBV7-2 to TRBJ1-1; 7 nucleotides line up with TRBD1. This CDR3 has 13 amino acids. V shed 5 bases and J 3 bases; nucleotides not matched to a gene: 3. Germline V gene data show CDR1 as SGHTA and CDR2 as FQGNSA. The chain's CDR3 is CASSKTGYTEAFF. The CDR3 DNA reads as TGTGCCAGCAGCAAGACAGGGTACACTGAAGCTTTCTTT.

The chain recombines TRBV21-1 with TRBJ2-3; the table's D call TRBD2 went unverified against the DNA. TRBV21-1 is a listed pseudogene. This CDR3 has 16 amino acids. As DNA, the CDR3 is TGTGCCAGCAGCACGACTAGCGGGGGGGCAGAGGATACGCAGTATTTT. As protein: CASSTTSGGAEDTQYF.

The chain joins TRBV21-1 to TRBJ2-2; the table assigns TRBD1, which was not confirmed against the DNA. TRBV21-1 is a pseudogene locus. CDR3 length: 16 amino acids. The CDR3 DNA reads TGTGCCAACACATTTACCGGGACAGTCAACACCGGGGAGCTGTTTTTT. Translated: CANTFTGTVNTGELFF.

The J gene is TRBJ2-1, the V gene TRBV24-1; 10 bases map to TRBD1. The germline V gene encodes CDR1 KGHDR and CDR2 SFDVKD. The CDR3 runs to 15 residues. Trimming at V came to 4 bases and at J to 7 bases, leaving 6 bases not matched to a gene. The DNA for the CDR3 is TGTGCCACCAGTGAGGGGACAGGGGTATCGAATGAGCAGTTCTTC. It specifies CATSEGTGVSNEQFF.

The CDR3: CASSYSEGITEAFF. The DNA for the CDR3 is TGTGCCAGCAGTTACTCTGAGGGAATCACTGAAGCTTTCTTT. The gene calls are TRBV6-6 and TRBJ1-1; D is ambiguous. CDR3 length: 14 residues. V was shortened by 0 bases and J by 4 bases, with 9 bases between the two germline ends. From germline, CDR1 is MNHNY and CDR2 SVGAGI (reference sequence).

This sequence joins TRBV6-6 and TRBJ2-7; 8 nucleotides align to TRBD2. The germline V gene has CDR1 MNHNY and CDR2 SVGAGI (reference sequence). There are 13 residues in the CDR3. J was trimmed by 6 bases and V by 10 bases; bases with no gene match: 11. The chain's CDR3 is CATKAGGAGEQYF. The CDR3 nucleotides are TGTGCCACAAAGGCCGGGGGGGCAGGCGAGCAGTACTTC.

V usage is TRBV5-6 and J usage is TRBJ1-2; maybe TRBD1 (6 bases). The germline CDR1 and CDR2 sequences are SGHDT and YYEEEE. Trimming pared 0 bases from V and 0 bases from J, leaving 15 bases between. This CDR3 is 17 amino acids long. CDR3 bases: TGTGCCAGCAGCTTGGCGGCCCAGGGGAGAGCTAACTATGGCTACACCTTC. Translation gives CASSLAAQGRANYGYTF. The full variable domain, rest sourced from reference TRBV5-6 and TRBJ1-2, is DAGVTQSPTHLIKTRGQQVTLRCSPKSGHDTVSWYQQALGQGPQFIFQYYEEEERQRGNFPDRFSGHQFPNYSSELNVNALLLGDSALYLCASSLAAQGRANYGYTFGSGTRLTVV.

This chain links TRBV6-1 with TRBJ1-2; D might be TRBD1 (5 bases). The ends were cut back, 2 bases at V and 1 base at J, with 11 bases in the middle. Germline V gene sequence: CDR1 MNHNS, CDR2 SASEGT. The CDR3 totals 15 residues. CDR3 region: CASSEFEGDNYGYTF. CDR3 DNA sequence: TGTGCCAGCAGTGAATTTGAAGGGGATAACTATGGCTACACCTTC.

This sequence joins TRBV5-1 and TRBJ1-2; D call uncertain. This CDR3 has 13 amino acids. V was cut by 3 bases and J by 3 bases, with 9 bases left in between. Germline CDR1 SGHRS, CDR2 YFSETQ. The CDR3 loop reads CASSYGAHYGYTF. CDR3 sequence (DNA): TGCGCCAGCAGCTATGGAGCACACTATGGCTACACCTTC.

This chain joins TRBV29-1 and TRBJ2-1; 14 positions match TRBD2. The V segment lost 5 bases and the J segment 8 bases; nucleotides outside the gene matches: 8. Germline V gene sequence: CDR1 SQVTM, CDR2 ANQGSEA. This CDR3 contains 15 residues. CDR3 protein: CSVPGLAGAGDEQFF. The CDR3 region has the DNA TGCAGCGTTCCGGGACTAGCGGGAGCAGGGGATGAGCAGTTCTTC.

This clone was seen a single time. The V call is TRBV29-1, the J call TRBJ1-4; 7 nucleotides agree with TRBD1. CDR1 and CDR2 from the germline V gene are SQVTM and ANQGSEA. V was clipped by 6 bases and J by 10 bases; unmatched bases: 8. The CDR3 spans 12 residues. The CDR3 here is CSVGEGGGKLFF. The CDR3, as DNA: TGCAGCGTGGGCGAAGGGGGCGGAAAACTGTTTTTT. The whole variable domain, filled in from reference TRBV29-1 and TRBJ1-4, reads SAVISQKPSRDICQRGTSLTIQCQVDSQVTMMFWYRQQPGQSLTLIATANQGSEATYESGFVIDKFPISRPNLTFSTLTVSNMSPEDSSIYLCSVGEGGGKLFFGSGTQLSVL.

The table lists this clone with a count of one. The chain is built from TRBV12-5 and TRBJ1-1; D is possibly TRBD1 (6 bases). Looked up from germline, CDR1 is LGHNT and CDR2 is FRNRAP. The CDR3 length is 16 residues. V was clipped by 5 bases and J by 2 bases, with 18 bases between them. CDR3: CASGRGGLQGNTEAFF. The CDR3, as DNA: TGTGCTAGTGGTCGCGGGGGACTACAGGGAAACACTGAAGCTTTCTTT.

The CDR3 DNA follows: TGCAGTGCTAGGAGCGGGAATGAGCAGTTCTTC. Its translation is CSARSGNEQFF. The chain carries TRBV20-1 and TRBJ2-1, with D possibly matching TRBD2 (6 bases). This CDR3 has 11 residues. Germline values: CDR1 DFQATT, CDR2 SNEGSKA (reference sequence). The V end lost 3 bases, the J end lost 7 bases, and 7 bases lay between the germline ends.

The genes are TRBV7-2 and TRBJ1-2; D is uncertain. The CDR3 length is 15 residues. Trimming removed 1 base at V and 1 base at J, with 10 bases between. CDR1 is SGHTA, CDR2 FQGNSA, per germline. The CDR3 region is CASSLVPGNNYGYTF. For the CDR3, the DNA is TGTGCCAGCAGCTTAGTCCCCGGGAATAACTATGGCTACACCTTC.

The gene calls are TRBV7-2 and TRBJ2-7, with D unresolved. V was shortened by 5 bases and J by 3 bases, with 11 bases between the two germline ends. The CDR3 has 13 residues. The germline CDR1 and CDR2 sequences are SGHTA and FQGNSA. The CDR3 region is CASSRPGIYEQYF. The CDR3 DNA sequence: TGTGCCAGCAGCCGCCCGGGTATCTACGAGCAGTACTTC.

The chain links TRBV5-8 to TRBJ1-6; D may be TRBD1 (6 bases). This CDR3 has 17 residues. Trimming removed 4 bases at V and 2 bases at J, with 16 bases between. Germline V gene lookup returns CDR1 SGHTS and CDR2 YDEGEE. Here the CDR3 DNA reads TGTGCCAGCAGCACGGACAGTCCCGAGGCCTATAATTCACCCCTCCACTTT. Its translation is CASSTDSPEAYNSPLHF.

This clone has only one observation. The CDR3 reads CASSPPVKDSGSYEQYF. CDR3 nucleotide sequence: TGTGCCAGCAGCCCCCCGGTAAAGGACAGTGGCTCCTACGAGCAGTACTTC. The chain employs TRBV7-9 and TRBJ2-7; D possibly corresponds to TRBD1 (6 bases). CDR1 and CDR2 (germline): SEHNR, FQNEAQ (reference sequence). Deletions cut 5 bases from V and 0 bases from J, with 20 bases between. The CDR3 has 17 amino acids.

The V gene is TRBV5-8, the J gene TRBJ2-5; maybe TRBD2 (5 bases). Trimming took off 2 bases at V and 4 bases at J, with 15 bases between the two ends. This CDR3 region has 15 residues. CDR1 and CDR2 (germline): SGHTS, YDEGEE. This CDR3 reads CASSFRLGGGETQYF. Here the CDR3 DNA reads TGTGCCAGCAGCTTTAGGTTAGGAGGTGGAGAGACCCAGTACTTC.

The J gene is TRBJ1-6, the V gene TRBV5-6; 7 bases fit TRBD1. Germline CDR1 SGHDT, CDR2 YYEEEE. V gave up 1 base and J gave up 7 bases; unmatched junction bases: 2. The CDR3 totals 14 residues. The CDR3 nucleotides read TGTGCCAGCAGCTTGATCAGGGGGAATTCACCCCTCCACTTT. It specifies CASSLIRGNSPLHF.

In this sample, this clone turned up once. The gene calls are TRBV30 and TRBJ1-1, with 10 bases fitting TRBD1. The length of the CDR3 is 18 residues. CDR1 is GTSNPN, CDR2 SVGIG, per germline (reference sequence). The J segment lost 2 bases and the V segment lost 0 bases, leaving 12 bases of the junction unmatched. The CDR3 sequence: CAWSVRTGGFRLNTEAFF. CDR3 DNA sequence: TGTGCCTGGAGTGTACGGACAGGGGGTTTTCGGTTAAACACTGAAGCTTTCTTT. The whole variable domain, filled in from reference TRBV30 and TRBJ1-1, reads SQTIHQWPATLVQPVGSPLSLECTVEGTSNPNLYWYRQAAGRGLQLLFYSVGIGQISSEVPQNLSASRPQDRQFILSSKKLLLSDSGFYLCAWSVRTGGFRLNTEAFFGQGTRLTVV.